This TCR beta chain appears in the sequencing data of a study of PD-1 blockade in classical Hodgkin lymphoma (dated by TCRdb to 2018 to 2020). Notes on the research overall: A peripheral blood immune signature of response to PD-1 blockade in classical Hodgkin lymphoma was defined using TCR beta sequencing and CyTOF. Broader findings and caveats from the paper: The study was limited to a single clinical trial cohort, and causes of repertoire differences, possibly disease activity or prior therapy, remained undefined. Baseline TCR diversity was reported to be lower in newly diagnosed patients than in healthy donors, and even lower in relapsed/refractory patients.

Genomic DNA was extracted with the Qiagen DNeasy kit from unsorted PBMCs and from negatively selected CD4+ and CD8+ fractions. TCR beta CDR3 regions were amplified by immunoSEQ multiplex PCR using primers annealing to V and J segments. A synthetic immune receptor repertoire was used to minimize amplification bias, and remaining bias was computationally removed after sequencing. For the original study's pipeline: Custom Python scripts were used to quantify repertoire diversity as the Shannon entropy index. The unsorted, CD4+ and CD8+ repertoires were each analyzed separately, with the exception of combined analyses, where CD4+ and CD8+ sequences were merged in silico. TCRdb obtained this table from immuneACCESS and retained in-frame rearrangements with V and J assigned. These tables miss some clones; where compared with another copy, unresolved V genes account for less than half of the shortfall, and the remainder is unexplained. The D gene and trimming were derived from the DNA, and the V and J assignments and clone size from that table. This sample gives around 43,000 clones in total; approximately 90% of them show up just once. Roughly 5.3% of the sample belongs to the ten largest clones.

As for this clone: The target of this receptor is not known. Base qualities are missing; no much larger clone stands one base away.

The sample's time point label, decoded: newly diagnosed, previously untreated cHL patient sample. As a comparison group for the relapsed/refractory trial patients, PBMCs from patients with newly diagnosed, previously untreated classical Hodgkin lymphoma were sequenced. Peripheral blood was collected in 8 mL Vacutainer Cell Preparation Tubes, from which PBMCs were isolated by centrifugation and then cryopreserved. From a lookup of the germline V gene, CDR1 and CDR2 are SGHAT and FQNNGV. V is cut back by 5 bases and J by 5 bases, with 13 bases in the junction unmatched. The CDR3 goes from the cysteine to the phenylalanine over 16 residues. CDR3 DNA only is kept here, 48 bases in frame from base 1.

Sequencing was performed on peripheral blood mononuclear cells (PBMCs). This chain joins TRBV11-2 to TRBJ2-7; the central 9 bases match TRBD1. The clonotype originates from a human donor with classical Hodgkin lymphoma. The CDR3 here reads CASSLGPGTGFNEQYF. The DNA is TGTGCCAGCAGCCTAGGGCCCGGGACAGGGTTTAACGAGCAGTACTTC.